This TCR beta chain was profiled in a study of OX40 agonist ivuxolimab in advanced cancers. Assay used: immunoSEQ multiplex PCR; TCRdb lists only in-frame clones, some missing. The sample lists tens of thousands of clones, approximately 90% occurring once. Remarks on this clone: Its matching antigen is unknown.

Study conclusions and caveats: Clonal expansion by week 6 occurred in CD4+ and CD8+ blood T cells (at 0.1 to 3.0 mg/kg).

Source: CD4+ or CD8+ T cells sorted from blood, taken in a trial of the OX40 agonist ivuxolimab. The clonotype comes from an adult with an advanced solid tumor such as melanoma, head and neck, liver or kidney cancer.

DNA for the CDR3: TGTGCCAGCCGATCGGGGGGTCCGGCTAACTATGGCTACACCTTC. Translating gives CASRSGGPANYGYTF. J is TRBJ1-2 and V is TRBV28; weak D call: TRBD1 (5 bases). Germline V gene data show CDR1 as MDHEN and CDR2 as SYDVKM. The CDR3 consists of 15 residues. Trimming stripped 8 bases from V and 0 bases from J, with 16 bases between.